This T cell receptor beta chain was obtained from a study of T cell responses to AZD1222 COVID-19 vaccine (dated by TCRdb to about 2021). Regarding the complete study: TCR sequencing covered fewer than 250 trial participants: approximately 200 given two doses of AZD1222 and 26 given two doses of MenACWY control vaccine. Trial participants were enrolled into age subgroups of 18-55, 56-69 and 70-plus years, which contained around 150, 29 and 61 TCR-sequenced participants, respectively. The full study reports these points: The 56-69-year group was small, and its depth increase did not reach significance, likely because of low power. Nearly half of unique spike-specific TCRs reportedly recognized epitopes outside regions mutated in the B.1.351 and B.1.1.7 variants. Participants were mostly white British and included more females than males, and it was suggested by the authors that clonal diversity may have been underestimated. Vaccine-associated CD4 TCRs spanned the whole spike protein, with dominant responses in regions 160-218 and 743-854. After two AZD1222 doses, spike-specific TCR breadth and depth were significantly higher than at day 0 and than in MenACWY recipients. Because no day 14 peak-response samples were available, the repertoires could be characterized only after the peak T cell response. Only five to seven AZD1222 recipients were SARS-CoV-2 seropositive at baseline, limiting conclusions about previously exposed vaccinees.

A single count supports this clone. Its antigen is still unknown. The sample holds no much larger clone one base away, and base qualities are not on file. Read against the paper, the sample's time point label means: about 28 days (+/-7) after the second vaccine dose. AZD1222 recipients with second doses at about 4 weeks or about 12 weeks were pooled, because spike-specific TCR depth and breadth did not differ between schedules. Vaccinee samples came from UK trials COV001 and COV002, including a single-blind randomized controlled phase 2/3 trial of AZD1222 (ChAdOx1 nCoV-19) in healthy adults. For TCRbeta chain sequencing, PBMC samples from trial participants were taken at day 0 and at day 28 after the second dose. The CDR3 regions of human TCRbeta chains were analyzed by immunosequencing. In the authors' own workflow: Repertoire TCRs were checked for matches against a reference library of SARS-CoV-2-specific TCRs that had been generated using the MIRA antigen-specificity platform. Breadth was defined as the fraction of unique TCRs that were SARS-CoV-2-associated. Depth was defined as the fraction of total T cells that were SARS-CoV-2-associated. Using the MIRA data, each spike-specific TCR was assigned both to the spike region to which the TCR was reactive and to a CD4 or CD8 class. Log10-transformed breadth and depth values were compared by one-way ANOVA with Sidak's multiple comparisons tests. Entries here come from immuneACCESS through TCRdb and include only in-frame sequences with V and J called. Some clones fail to appear in such tables; in the studies checked, an unresolved V gene covers under half of the shortfall, and the cause of the remainder is unknown. For V, J and clone size, that table is used; D and trimming come from the DNA. For this sample the table gives 120,000 or so clones, of which 90% to 95% were detected only once. About 5% of the sample is held by the ten biggest clonotypes.

A distance of 4 bases separates the germline ends of V and J, which lose 0 bases and 4 bases respectively. The germline V gene (reference sequence) sets CDR1 to LNHDA and CDR2 to SQIVND. The CDR3 sequence holds 14 residues, the cysteine and phenylalanine included. Only the CDR3 region is kept as DNA, spanning 42 bases read in frame from base 1. The source was peripheral blood, collected 28 days after the second AZD1222 dose. The receptor was isolated from an adult who received the AZD1222 COVID-19 vaccine. The rearranged chain carries TRBV19 and TRBJ2-6; the D gene is not confidently resolved. The DNA reads TGTGCCAGTAGTATAGACACCGGGGCCAACGTCCTGACTTTC. Protein translation: CASSIDTGANVLTF.